Presented here are 9 T cell receptor beta chains from one specimen sequenced in a study of blood T cell repertoires in COVID-19 (dated by TCRdb to the early 2020s). Libraries were built with the immunoSEQ multiplex PCR assay. In its TCRdb copy, this immuneACCESS table keeps in-frame sequences only and misses some clones. Where compared with another copy, unresolved V genes explain less than half of these, and the others have no known cause. In all, the sample holds a few hundred thousand clones, and about 90% of those were seen once. Roughly 15% of the sample is held by the ten biggest clonotypes. The sample was PBMCs or T cells enriched from blood (not recorded which). All receptors come from a man between 25 and 39 years old who had been exposed to COVID-19.

This clone was picked up one time. The rearrangement joins TRBV19 to TRBJ1-1; D may be TRBD1 (5 bases). The CDR3 totals 13 residues. Germline CDR1 reads LNHDA; CDR2 reads SQIVND (reference sequence). V gave up 4 bases and J gave up 8 bases, with 14 bases separating them. The CDR3, as DNA: TGTGCCAGTAGTAGGGAGGGGCACAGGGAAGCTTTCTTT. Amino acid sequence: CASSREGHREAFF.

The rearrangement joins TRBV19 to TRBJ1-4; D not certain. CDR1 LNHDA and CDR2 SQIVND come from the germline V gene (reference sequence). V dropped 6 bases and J dropped 4 bases, with 12 bases sitting between them. CDR3 length: 14 residues. The CDR3 DNA sequence: TGTGCCAGTAGGCCCCAGGAACTTAATGAAAAACTGTTTTTT. It codes for CASRPQELNEKLFF.

The J gene is TRBJ2-1, the V gene TRBV14; 8 bases are shared with TRBD1. V was pared by 4 bases and J by 9 bases, with 8 bases of the junction left unmatched. The germline V gene encodes CDR1 SGHDN and CDR2 FVKESK. The CDR3 runs to 14 residues. CDR3 DNA sequence: TGTGCCAGCAGCCCCCCCCAGGGGGCGGTTGAGCAGTTCTTC. Amino acid sequence: CASSPPQGAVEQFF.

This chain links TRBV2 with TRBJ2-2; D may be TRBD2 (6 bases). Trimming removed 10 bases at V and 3 bases at J, with 12 bases between. The germline gives CDR1 SNHLY, CDR2 FYNNEI. The CDR3 is 13 residues long. CDR3: CATRRGYTGELFF. The CDR3 nucleotides are TGTGCCACTCGGCGGGGTTACACCGGGGAGCTGTTTTTT.

V usage is TRBV27 and J usage is TRBJ1-1, with TRBD1 matching over 8 bases. V lost 3 bases, J lost 1 base, and 19 bases stayed unmatched. The CDR3 runs to 20 residues. CDR1 is MNHEY and CDR2 is SMNVEV in the germline V gene (reference sequence). The CDR3 DNA reads TGTGCCAGCAGTTTTGCGCAGGGGGCGGGAGTGTACCTTCCGAACACTGAAGCTTTCTTT. Translating it yields CASSFAQGAGVYLPNTEAFF.

The V gene is TRBV7-9, the J gene TRBJ1-1; perhaps TRBD1 as D (5 bases). The CDR3 runs to 14 residues. V lost 1 base and J lost 6, with 12 bases in between. Germline V gives CDR1 SEHNR, CDR2 FQNEAQ (reference sequence). CDR3 protein: CASSLGGLSSEAFF. The CDR3, as DNA: TGTGCCAGCAGCTTAGGGGGACTATCCTCTGAAGCTTTCTTT.

The V call is TRBV5-1, the J call TRBJ2-3; maybe TRBD2 (6 bases). CDR1 and CDR2 from the germline V gene are SGHRS and YFSETQ. The germline V and J ends were trimmed by 8 bases and 1 base, with 14 bases remaining between them. The CDR3 loop spans 14 amino acids. The CDR3 sequence: CASARDFRTDTQYF. In nucleotides, the CDR3 is TGCGCCAGTGCCCGGGACTTCCGCACAGATACGCAGTATTTT.

The CDR3 loop is CASDREDYNEQFF. As DNA, the CDR3 is TGTGCCAGTGACAGGGAGGACTACAATGAGCAGTTCTTC. The J gene is TRBJ2-1, the V gene TRBV2, with D possibly being TRBD1 (7 bases). The germline CDR1 and CDR2 sequences are SNHLY and FYNNEI. V was trimmed by 9 bases and J by 3 bases, leaving 12 bases between them. This CDR3 comprises 13 residues.

The chain joins TRBV2 to TRBJ2-4, with D possibly TRBD1 on 5 matching bases. Trimming took 5 bases from V and 0 from J, leaving 14 bases between them. The V gene's germline CDR1 is SNHLY and CDR2 FYNNEI. The CDR3 covers 16 residues. The CDR3 sequence is CASSSRQTLAKNIQYF. CDR3 coding DNA: TGTGCCAGCAGTTCTAGACAGACATTAGCCAAAAACATTCAGTACTTC.